Presented here are 8 T cell receptor beta chains from one specimen sequenced in a study of response to subunit inactivated influenza vaccine. TCRdb itself ran the RT-PCR reads through MiXCR, one entry per CDR3 protein. The table lists 150,000 to 200,000 distinct CDR3 sequences, about a tenth of them singletons. The sample consisted of non-naive T cells sorted from PBMCs, taken 40 to 50 days after vaccination. Receptors were obtained from a man aged 50 to 59 who received an inactivated influenza vaccine.

This sequence joins TRBV27 and TRBJ2-1, with TRBD1 matching over 11 bases. The CDR3 extends over 15 amino acids. The germline V gene has CDR1 MNHEY and CDR2 SMNVEV (reference sequence). Trimming took 2 bases from V and 4 from J; bases not matched to a gene: 1. CDR3 sequence: CASSLGTGGYNEQFF. The CDR3 DNA reads as TGTGCCAGCAGTTTAGGGACAGGGGGGTACAATGAGCAGTTCTTC.

This chain links TRBV6-2 or TRBV6-3 with TRBJ1-1; 8 bases align to TRBD1. CDR3 length: 15 residues. Germline CDR1 MNHEY, CDR2 SVGEGT. The junction had 4 bases not matched to a gene; V was cut back by 0 bases and J by 4 bases. The CDR3 loop reads CASSYSSGGGTEAFF. Here the CDR3 DNA reads TGTGCCAGCAGTTACTCGTCAGGGGGCGGCACTGAAGCTTTCTTT.

Only a few counts were recorded for this clonotype. The chain employs TRBV6-1 and TRBJ1-1, with D tentatively TRBD1 (6 bases). The V end lost 7 bases, the J end lost 11 bases, and 23 bases lay between the germline ends. The CDR3 loop spans 14 amino acids. Germline V lookup: CDR1 MNHNS, CDR2 SASEGT. The CDR3 loop reads CASILGGLLFGAFF. For the CDR3, the DNA is TGTGCCAGCATTCTAGGGGGGCTCCTCTTTGGGGCTTTCTTT.

This clonotype was seen many times. The gene calls are TRBV20-1 and TRBJ1-1; D might be TRBD1 (6 bases). Trimming took off 1 base at V and 1 base at J, with 10 bases between the two ends. The germline V gene has CDR1 DFQATT and CDR2 SNEGSKA (reference sequence). The CDR3 is 14 amino acids. This CDR3 is CSARGGHRNTEAFF. CDR3 nucleotide sequence: TGCAGTGCTAGAGGGGGACACCGGAACACTGAAGCTTTCTTT.

The count of this clonotype is one. A much larger clone lies one base from this, so it may be a read error. The chain joins TRBV6-4 to TRBJ2-2, with D possibly TRBD2 on 5 matching bases. The CDR3 consists of 14 residues. Looked up from germline, CDR1 is MRHNA and CDR2 is SNTAGT. CDR3 nucleotides: TGTGCCAGCAGTTGGACGTCGAACACCGGGGAGATGTTTTTT. Encoded protein: CASSWTSNTGEMFF.

The table lists this clonotype with a few counts. The V call is TRBV6-5, the J call TRBJ1-1; 8 bases match TRBD1. This CDR3 region has 15 residues. V lost 1 base and J lost 1; bases outside the gene matches: 2. The germline CDR1 and CDR2 sequences are MNHEY and SVGAGI. The CDR3: CASSYLGQANTEAFF. Here the CDR3 DNA reads TGTGCCAGCAGTTACTTGGGACAGGCGAACACTGAAGCTTTCTTT.

This clonotype was seen a handful of times. The genes are TRBV20-1 and TRBJ1-3; perhaps TRBD1 as D (5 bases). The CDR3 loop spans 15 amino acids. Trimming took 0 bases from V and 1 from J, leaving 10 bases between them. Looked up from germline, CDR1 is DFQATT and CDR2 is SNEGSKA (reference sequence). The CDR3 reads CSARDGTRSGNTIYF. DNA for the CDR3: TGCAGTGCTAGAGATGGGACCAGGTCTGGAAACACCATATATTTT.

The chain joins TRBV24-1 to TRBJ1-2; a weak D match, TRBD1 (5 bases). CDR3 size: 15 residues. Germline values: CDR1 KGHDR, CDR2 SFDVKD. V shed 2 bases and J shed 0 bases, with 9 bases lying between them. The CDR3 DNA is TGTGCCACCAGTGATTGGGACGGCACTAACTATGGCTACACCTTC. It is translated as CATSDWDGTNYGYTF.